This TCR beta chain was profiled in a study of blood T cells in healthy people across ages. Germline CDR1 reads SGHTA; CDR2 reads FQGNSA. There are 11 residues in the CDR3. Alongside a J-beta primer mix, a sample-barcoded 5' primer served in a second PCR lasting roughly 6 to 11 cycles. One entry per CDR3 protein, called by TCRdb with MiXCR from the 5' RACE reads. The sample shows about 570,000 distinct CDR3 sequences, over 25% of them seen only once. This clonotype was counted a few times. The antigen is unknown. One junction end does not reproduce the germline sequence, and a read error may be involved. General observations from the study: It was held that the diversity estimates obtained from one million T cells were underestimates.

The data were also submitted as part of a second study, on T cells of mothers and their children. This second report adds: Donation involved a few healthy Caucasian mothers and the six children that they had. Extraction yielded RNA that went, in full, into cDNA synthesis at about 1.6 ug per 15 ul. A second PCR was performed with the M1S primer. This primer added sample barcodes and 2-4 random nucleotides.

V usage is TRBV7-2 and J usage is TRBJ1-2; D unclear. The clonotype was recovered from a boy under 10 years old in good health. Sequencing input: blood. The CDR3 region is CASSLSGSQAF. CDR3 in DNA: TGTGCCAGCAGCTTAAGTGGCAGCCAAGCCTTC.